A selection of T cell receptor beta chains follows, all from one sample in a study of shared clonotypes between healthy human individuals. Using immunoSEQ multiplex PCR, the repertoire was profiled, and TCRdb retains in-frame clones only, with some absent. There are fewer than 700,000 clones in the sample; roughly 79% occur only once, and approximately 12% lies in the top ten. The material sequenced was PBMCs. The source of these receptors is a woman aged 40-49 years in good health. Some clones in this sample may be carry-over from other donors' samples. CDR3s include the opening cysteine and the closing phenylalanine or tryptophan. The D gene is left open where the match is weak. The size entry is marked missing in some rows and otherwise reads once, few, many or a size class.

v_call: TRBV2; d_call: NA; clone_size: NA; j_call: TRBJ2-5; cdr3_aa: CASTVLGSETQYF; cdr3_nt: TGTGCCAGTACTGTTCTAGGGTCTGAGACCCAGTACTTC
v_call: TRBV5-8; d_call: TRBD1; clone_size: NA; j_call: TRBJ1-5; cdr3_aa: CASSIPGQRYSNQPQHF; cdr3_nt: TGTGCCAGCAGCATCCCGGGACAGAGATATAGCAATCAGCCCCAGCATTTT
v_call: TRBV10-3; d_call: NA; clone_size: NA; j_call: TRBJ2-5; cdr3_aa: CAISELGQTQETQYF; cdr3_nt: TGTGCCATCAGTGAGTTAGGACAGACTCAAGAGACCCAGTACTTC
v_call: TRBV10-3; d_call: NA; clone_size: many; j_call: TRBJ2-1; cdr3_aa: CAISDLGESNNEQFF; cdr3_nt: TGTGCCATCAGTGACCTGGGGGAGTCTAACAATGAGCAGTTCTTC
v_call: TRBV5-4; d_call: NA; clone_size: NA; j_call: TRBJ2-7; cdr3_aa: CASSLAPSSYEQYF; cdr3_nt: TGTGCCAGCAGCTTGGCCCCGAGCTCCTACGAGCAGTACTTC
v_call: TRBV28; d_call: NA; clone_size: few; j_call: TRBJ2-3; cdr3_aa: CASRQTVAVQGTDTQYF; cdr3_nt: TGTGCCAGCAGACAGACCGTAGCGGTACAAGGCACAGATACGCAGTATTTT
v_call: TRBV9; d_call: TRBD2; clone_size: once; j_call: TRBJ2-1; cdr3_aa: CASSATSESSYNEQFF; cdr3_nt: TGTGCCAGCAGCGCCACTAGCGAAAGCTCCTACAATGAGCAGTTCTTC
v_call: TRBV29-1; d_call: TRBD2; clone_size: NA; j_call: TRBJ2-7; cdr3_aa: CSVPGRGEQYF; cdr3_nt: TGCAGCGTGCCCGGGAGGGGCGAGCAGTACTTC
v_call: TRBV11-3; d_call: TRBD2; clone_size: NA; j_call: TRBJ2-5; cdr3_aa: CASSSGGGETQYF; cdr3_nt: TGTGCCAGCAGCTCGGGAGGAGGAGAGACCCAGTACTTC
v_call: TRBV15; d_call: TRBD1; clone_size: few; j_call: TRBJ1-2; cdr3_aa: CATSKGGQGILYGYTF; cdr3_nt: TGTGCCACCAGCAAGGGGGGACAGGGGATTTTATATGGCTACACCTTC
v_call: TRBV28; d_call: NA; clone_size: NA; j_call: TRBJ1-3; cdr3_aa: CASSLWETSGNTIYF; cdr3_nt: TGTGCCAGCAGTTTATGGGAGACCTCTGGAAACACCATATATTTT
v_call: TRBV7-2; d_call: NA; clone_size: NA; j_call: TRBJ2-3; cdr3_aa: CASSLVADTQYF; cdr3_nt: TGTGCCAGCAGCTTAGTCGCAGATACGCAGTATTTT
v_call: TRBV9; d_call: NA; clone_size: NA; j_call: TRBJ1-4; cdr3_aa: CASSVFGGREKLFF; cdr3_nt: TGTGCCAGCAGCGTATTTGGGGGCCGTGAAAAACTGTTTTTT
v_call: TRBV7-2; d_call: TRBD1; clone_size: NA; j_call: TRBJ1-2; cdr3_aa: CASSRPGQGAGGYTF; cdr3_nt: TGTGCCAGCAGCCGACCGGGACAGGGGGCTGGAGGCTACACCTTC
v_call: TRBV6-6; d_call: NA; clone_size: NA; j_call: TRBJ2-7; cdr3_aa: CASSSSGPYEQYF; cdr3_nt: TGTGCCAGCAGTTCCAGCGGCCCCTACGAGCAGTACTTC
v_call: TRBV5-1; d_call: NA; clone_size: NA; j_call: TRBJ2-7; cdr3_aa: CASSSTGKLSYEQYF; cdr3_nt: TGCGCCAGCAGCTCTACAGGGAAATTATCCTACGAGCAGTACTTC
v_call: TRBV4-3; d_call: TRBD2; clone_size: many; j_call: TRBJ2-2; cdr3_aa: CASSRLPGLAGGELFF; cdr3_nt: TGCGCCAGCAGCCGACTTCCGGGACTAGCGGGCGGGGAGCTGTTTTTT